The 6 T cell receptor beta chains presented below share a single source sample, sequenced in a study of T cells in Graves' hyperthyroidism and ophthalmopathy. Amplification of TCR beta CDR3 regions used RNA as the template. A set of HTBI primers served as the primers for a first-round RT-PCR of the TCR CDR3. TCRdb analysed the multiplex PCR reads with MiXCR anew, one entry per CDR3 protein. This table holds hundreds of thousands of distinct CDR3 sequences, over 20% found once. The sequenced sample consisted of blood. These receptors were collected from a young man with Graves' ophthalmopathy.

V and J are TRBV7-9 and TRBJ1-4, with D possibly TRBD1 on 6 matching bases. This CDR3 region has 13 residues. Germline V gene sequence: CDR1 SEHNR, CDR2 FQNEAQ (reference sequence). V dropped 5 bases and J dropped 8 bases, with 12 bases sitting between them. CDR3 in DNA: TGTGCCAGCAGCCAAGGGACAAGAGAAAAACTGTTTTTT. Its protein is CASSQGTREKLFF.

The V call is TRBV14, the J call TRBJ2-1; weak D call: TRBD2 (5 bases). Germline CDR1 SGHDN, CDR2 FVKESK. The CDR3 consists of 14 residues. V lost 3 bases and J 9 bases, leaving 15 bases between the germline ends. CDR3 nucleotide sequence: TGTGCCAGCAGCCACCTCTATGGGAGAGGTGAGCAGTTCTTC. This translates into CASSHLYGRGEQFF.

This clonotype was seen only a few times. This chain's CDR3 is CASKRGSSVYEQYF. CDR3 in DNA: TGTGCCAGCAAGAGGGGGAGTTCGGTCTACGAGCAGTACTTC. The rearrangement joins TRBV2 to TRBJ2-7, with a possible D match to TRBD1 (6 bases). The CDR3 is 14 residues long. CDR1 is SNHLY and CDR2 is FYNNEI in the germline V gene. V lost 7 bases to trimming and J lost 3 bases, with 16 bases between them.

Concerning this clonotype: It may be a read error: a sequence one base away is much more abundant. V gene TRBV28 combines with J gene TRBJ1-5, with D possibly TRBD1 on 5 matching bases. Trimming pared 5 bases from V and 1 base from J, leaving 12 bases between. From germline, CDR1 is MDHEN and CDR2 SYDVKM. CDR3 length: 15 amino acids. The chain's CDR3 is CASSGAGPSNQPQHF. In DNA, the CDR3 is TGTGCCAGCAGTGGGGCGGGACCCAGCAATCAGCCCCAGCATTTT.

Only a few counts were recorded for this clonotype. The rearrangement links TRBV13 to TRBJ2-3; 12 nucleotides line up with TRBD2. J was trimmed by 2 bases and V by 5 bases; bases with no gene match: 8. The CDR3 totals 17 residues. Germline lookup yields CDR1 PRHDT and CDR2 FYEKMQ (reference sequence). The CDR3 spells CASSPRLAGVDTDTQYF. The CDR3 DNA reads as TGTGCCAGCAGCCCGCGACTAGCGGGAGTTGACACAGATACGCAGTATTTT. Variable domain in full (rest from reference TRBV13 and TRBJ2-3): AAGVIQSPRHLIKEKRETATLKCYPIPRHDTVYWYQQGPGQDPQFLISFYEKMQSDKGSIPDRFSAQQFSDYHSELNMSSLELGDSALYFCASSPRLAGVDTDTQYFGPGTRLTVL.

In DNA, the CDR3 is TGTGCCAGCACTAGAACCAGGGGGGGTGAGCAGTTCTTC. This codes for CASTRTRGGEQFF. The V and J genes are TRBV27 and TRBJ2-1, with D possibly called TRBD1 or TRBD2 (7 bases each). V lost 7 bases, J lost 9 bases, and 16 bases lay in between. The germline V gene encodes CDR1 MNHEY and CDR2 SMNVEV (reference sequence). This CDR3 comprises 13 residues.